This T cell receptor (beta chain) was profiled in a study of T cell repertoires in cytomegalovirus infection. The CDR3 totals 13 residues. Germline V gene lookup returns CDR1 SEHNR and CDR2 FQNEAQ (reference sequence). Deletions cut 2 bases from V and 6 bases from J, with 11 bases between. This clonotype was recorded many times. Its specificity is unknown. TCRdb reprocessed the reads via MiXCR and lists one record per CDR3 protein. Among about 130,000 distinct CDR3 sequences listed, 7% to 9.5% were seen once. General study results and limits: CMV carriers having the relevant HLA were flagged by cumulative public TCR beta family frequency. Predominance within the ex vivo response was attributable to HLA-C-restricted CMV-specific TCR beta clonotypes.

This rearrangement joins TRBV7-9 to TRBJ2-7, with no clear D. This sequence originates from a human donor in good health (CMV status not recorded). Some clones in this sample may be carry-over from other donors' samples. Material for sequencing was PBMCs. The CDR3 sequence: CASSLYDPLEQYF. The CDR3, as DNA: TGTGCCAGCAGCTTATACGACCCGCTCGAGCAGTACTTC.